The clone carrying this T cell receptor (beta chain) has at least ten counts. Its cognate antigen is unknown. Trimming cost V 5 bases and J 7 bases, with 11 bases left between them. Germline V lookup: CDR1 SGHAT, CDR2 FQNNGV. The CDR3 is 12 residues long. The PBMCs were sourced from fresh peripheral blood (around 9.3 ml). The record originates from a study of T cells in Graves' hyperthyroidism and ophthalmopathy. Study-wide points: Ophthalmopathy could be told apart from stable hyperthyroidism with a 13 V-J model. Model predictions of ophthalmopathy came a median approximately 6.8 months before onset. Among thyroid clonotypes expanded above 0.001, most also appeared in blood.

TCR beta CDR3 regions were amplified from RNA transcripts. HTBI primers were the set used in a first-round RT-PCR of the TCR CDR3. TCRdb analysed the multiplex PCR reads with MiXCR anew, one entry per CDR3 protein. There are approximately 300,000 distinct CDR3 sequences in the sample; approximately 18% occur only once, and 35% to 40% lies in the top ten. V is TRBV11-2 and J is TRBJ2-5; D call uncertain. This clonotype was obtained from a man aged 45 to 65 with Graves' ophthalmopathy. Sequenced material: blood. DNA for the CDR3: TGTGCCAGCAGCCACCCCAGAGCGACCCAGTACTTC. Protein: CASSHPRATQYF.